Listed below are T cell receptor beta chains from one sample, sequenced in a study of blood T cell repertoires in COVID-19. Libraries were prepared by immunoSEQ multiplex PCR; TCRdb keeps only in-frame clonotypes and omits some of them. The sample holds about 74,000 clones, 80% to 90% seen once. The material sequenced was peripheral blood. All receptors come from a man aged 70-80 years with acute or convalescent COVID-19. Each CDR3 is given with its conserved first and last residue. Fields, in order: clone size, CDR3 length, V gene, J gene, D gene, CDR3 protein, CDR3 DNA. The D gene is left open where the match is weak. The listing skips clone size in some rows; elsewhere it reads once, few, many or a size class.

-	13	TRBV6-5	TRBJ1-5	-	CASSYEGIQPQHF	TGTGCCAGCAGTTACGAGGGTATTCAGCCCCAGCATTTT
-	14	TRBV2	TRBJ2-7	TRBD1	CASSATGGTYEQYF	TGTGCCAGCAGTGCAACAGGGGGCACTTACGAGCAGTACTTC
-	13	TRBV20-1	TRBJ2-3	-	CSASVGSTDTQYF	TGCAGTGCTAGTGTCGGTAGCACAGATACGCAGTATTTT
-	13	TRBV6-6	TRBJ2-7	TRBD2	CASSYGRAYEQYF	TGTGCCAGCAGTTACGGGAGGGCCTACGAGCAGTACTTC
-	15	TRBV3-1/TRBV3-2	TRBJ2-1	-	CASSQDSASGNEQFF	TGTGCCAGCAGCCAAGATTCGGCTAGTGGCAATGAGCAGTTCTTC
-	16	TRBV18	TRBJ2-1	TRBD2	CASSPGAGGAYNEQFF	TGTGCCAGCTCACCTGGCGCGGGAGGGGCCTACAATGAGCAGTTCTTC
-	14	TRBV15	TRBJ2-7	TRBD1	CATSRGRQGIEQYF	TGTGCCACCAGCAGAGGGAGACAGGGGATCGAGCAGTACTTC
-	16	TRBV10-3	TRBJ1-5	TRBD1	CAISEGTGDSNQPQHF	TGTGCCATCAGTGAGGGGACAGGGGATAGCAATCAGCCCCAGCATTTT
once	15	TRBV6-2/TRBV6-3	TRBJ1-6	-	CASSYDVRLNSPLHF	TGTGCCAGCAGTTACGACGTCAGGCTTAATTCACCCCTCCACTTT
-	15	TRBV7-9	TRBJ2-7	-	CASSLPPAQTYEQYF	TGTGCCAGCAGCCTCCCCCCAGCGCAGACCTACGAGCAGTACTTC
-	13	TRBV6-5	TRBJ2-2	-	CASSVSRNGELFF	TGTGCCAGCAGCGTATCTAGGAACGGGGAGCTGTTTTTT
-	13	TRBV7-2	TRBJ2-3	-	CASVSSGTDTQYF	TGTGCCTCGGTATCGAGCGGCACAGATACGCAGTATTTT
-	13	TRBV2	TRBJ2-7	-	CASSVGSNYEQYF	TGTGCCAGCAGTGTAGGTAGCAACTACGAGCAGTACTTC
-	13	TRBV25-1	TRBJ2-5	-	CATQRSQLETQYF	TGTGCCACCCAGCGGTCACAGTTGGAGACCCAGTACTTC
-	19	TRBV7-9	TRBJ2-1	TRBD2	CASSLSRGGANIQGYEQFF	TGTGCCAGCAGCTTATCCCGCGGGGGGGCCAATATCCAAGGTTATGAGCAGTTCTTC
-	17	TRBV7-2	TRBJ1-4	TRBD1	CASSRPDRQGFNEKLFF	TGTGCCAGCAGCCGCCCCGATCGACAGGGATTCAATGAAAAACTGTTTTTT
-	15	TRBV7-2	TRBJ2-1	TRBD2	CASIVGRAVYNEQFF	TGTGCCAGCATCGTCGGGAGGGCCGTATACAATGAGCAGTTCTTC
-	17	TRBV6-1	TRBJ1-1	-	CASSEAYRDRLNTEAFF	TGTGCCAGCAGTGAAGCGTACAGAGATAGATTGAACACTGAAGCTTTCTTT
-	14	TRBV7-9	TRBJ2-7	-	CASSLGGGSYEQYF	TGTGCCAGCAGCTTGGGAGGGGGCTCCTACGAGCAGTACTTC
-	18	TRBV12-5	TRBJ2-2	TRBD2	CASGSSRASGGRTGELFF	TGTGCTAGTGGTTCCTCGCGGGCTAGCGGGGGACGCACCGGGGAGCTGTTTTTT
-	12	TRBV5-4	TRBJ1-1	-	CASSWQNTEAFF	TGTGCCAGCAGCTGGCAGAACACTGAAGCTTTCTTT
-	15	TRBV23-1	TRBJ1-2	TRBD1	CASSQEPGGAYGYTF	TGCGCCAGCAGTCAAGAGCCAGGGGGCGCCTATGGCTACACCTTC
-	13	TRBV5-1	TRBJ2-7	-	CASSLGLTYEQYF	TGCGCCAGCAGCTTGGGTCTTACCTACGAGCAGTACTTC
-	16	TRBV18	TRBJ2-7	TRBD2	CASSRGLAGNSYEQYF	TGTGCCAGCTCCCGTGGACTAGCGGGGAACTCCTACGAGCAGTACTTC
-	15	TRBV7-9	TRBJ2-1	TRBD2	CASSSGGSGNNEQFF	TGTGCCAGCAGCTCCGGCGGTAGCGGGAACAATGAGCAGTTCTTC
-	12	TRBV28	TRBJ2-7	-	CASSRGGIEQYF	TGTGCCAGCAGCCGCGGCGGGATCGAGCAGTACTTC
-	15	TRBV29-1	TRBJ2-3	TRBD1	CSVEAPDRAADTQYF	TGCAGCGTTGAAGCGCCGGACAGGGCAGCAGATACGCAGTATTTT
-	14	TRBV7-9	TRBJ1-2	-	CASSSTRDSTAGTF	TGTGCCAGCAGCTCCACCCGGGACTCAACGGCGGGCACCTTC
once	15	TRBV6-2/TRBV6-3	TRBJ2-3	-	CASSPTQGGPDTQYF	TGTGCCAGCAGCCCAACCCAGGGGGGTCCCGATACGCAGTATTTT